Listed here is a single TCR beta chain. Its antigen is undetermined. Sequenced by immunoSEQ multiplex PCR; TCRdb stores in-frame clones only, minus some. Of roughly 180,000 clones listed, about 95% were seen once; the top ten hold about 0.6%. The CDR3 totals 13 residues. Per the germline V gene, CDR1 is LNHDA and CDR2 is SQIVND (reference sequence). The V gene lost 5 bases and the J gene lost 6 bases, with 14 bases spanning the gap. These data are taken from a study of T cell responses to AZD1222 COVID-19 vaccine. Study summary: Whether given at about 4 or about 12 weeks, second doses were pooled. General study findings and limits: A reported finding is that nearly half of spike-specific TCRs target unmutated variant regions. Seropositivity was recorded at baseline in only a handful of AZD1222 recipients. Females made up more of the donors, who were largely white British, and clonal diversity may have come out too low.

The receptor was derived from an adult in good health. Sequencing was performed on peripheral blood, taken on day 0 of AZD1222 vaccination. This chain joins TRBV19 and TRBJ2-7; perhaps TRBD2 as D (7 bases). CDR3 bases: TGTGCCAGTAGTGGGGGGGCTAATAGCGAGCAGTACTTC. Amino acids: CASSGGANSEQYF. The entire variable domain, with the rest obtained from reference TRBV19 and TRBJ2-7, is as follows: DGGITQSPKYLFRKEGQNVTLSCEQNLNHDAMYWYRQDPGQGLRLIYYSQIVNDFQKGDIAEGYSVSREKKESFPLTVTSAQKNPTAFYLCASSGGANSEQYFGPGTRLTVT.